Listed below are T cell receptor beta chains from one sample, sequenced in a study of identical twins. In TCRdb, the 5' RACE reads were re-called with MiXCR into one record per CDR3 protein. The table records about 390,000 distinct CDR3 sequences, approximately 10% of them present only once. The sequenced sample was naive T cells sorted from blood. These receptors originate from a woman between 45 and 60 years old in good health. The CDR3 runs from the conserved cysteine through the conserved F or W. Fields, in order: D gene, V gene, clone size, J gene, CDR3 DNA, CDR3 protein. A D gene is named only where the DNA matches it firmly. Clone size is shown for a subset of rows, as once, few, many or a class of expanded clone.

>NA|TRBV4-1|many|TRBJ2-1
TGCGCCAGCAGCCAAGATAGGGATGAGCAGTTCTTC
CASSQDRDEQFF
>NA|TRBV6-5|few|TRBJ2-5
TGTGCCAGCAGTTACCTAGGGAGGGAGACCCAGTACTTC
CASSYLGRETQYF
>NA|TRBV27|many|TRBJ2-7
TGTGCCAGCAGTTTAACGGGAAACGAGCAGTACTTC
CASSLTGNEQYF
>NA|TRBV15|NA|TRBJ1-4
TGTGCCACCAGCGCCTGGACAGCAACTAATGAAAAACTGTTTTTT
CATSAWTATNEKLFF
>TRBD2|TRBV27|NA|TRBJ2-1
TGTGCCAGCAGTACCGGGACTAGCGGGATGTATGAGCAGTTCTTC
CASSTGTSGMYEQFF
>NA|TRBV7-9|NA|TRBJ2-7
TGTGCCAGCAGCTTAGCGTCCCCAACCTACGAGCAGTACTTC
CASSLASPTYEQYF
>NA|TRBV5-1|few|TRBJ2-7
TGCGCCAGCAGTGGGCGAGGGAGCTCCTACGAGCAGTACTTC
CASSGRGSSYEQYF
>NA|TRBV18|few|TRBJ2-6
TGTGCCAGCTCACTATCAGGGGCTGGGGCCAACGTCCTGACTTTC
CASSLSGAGANVLTF
>TRBD1|TRBV12-3/TRBV12-4|many|TRBJ1-4
TGTGCCAGCAGCGACAGGGGAAGAGGGGCAACTAATGAAAAACTGTTTTTT
CASSDRGRGATNEKLFF
>NA|TRBV27|many|TRBJ2-2
TGTGCCAGCAGTTTATCCACAGGGAGTTCGACCGGGGAGCTGTTTTTT
CASSLSTGSSTGELFF
>NA|TRBV7-2|many|TRBJ2-3
TGTGCCAGCAGCTTAGAGCCCCCTCCGGATACGCAGTATTTT
CASSLEPPPDTQYF
>TRBD2|TRBV20-1|few|TRBJ2-1
TGCAGTGCTAGGGGCGACTGGGGGGGTGAGCAGTTCTTC
CSARGDWGGEQFF
>NA|TRBV20-1|many|TRBJ2-7
TGCAGTGCTAGGAAGCTAGGGGGCTACGAGCAGTACTTC
CSARKLGGYEQYF
>NA|TRBV27|few|TRBJ2-3
TGTGCCAGCAGTCCCGGACGGACCATCCCCCGAGATACGCAGTATTTT
CASSPGRTIPRDTQYF
>NA|TRBV27|NA|TRBJ2-1
TGTGCCAGCAATCGGGGGCTTGAGCAGTTCTTC
CASNRGLEQFF
>NA|TRBV10-3|many|TRBJ2-2
TGTGCCATCAGAGGAGACAACACCGGGGAGCTGTTTTTT
CAIRGDNTGELFF
>TRBD1|TRBV6-5|NA|TRBJ1-2
TGTGCCAGTTCATCCGACAGGGCAAGTACCTTC
CASSSDRASTF
>TRBD2|TRBV10-3|few|TRBJ2-2
TGTGCCACCGGGACTAGCGGCACCGGGGAGCTGTTTTTT
CATGTSGTGELFF
>NA|TRBV7-3|many|TRBJ2-3
TGTGCCAGCAGCTCGGATCCTGGAGGGCTGTATTTT
CASSSDPGGLYF
>NA|TRBV7-8|few|TRBJ1-5
TGTGCCAGCAGCCCCGTGAATTCGCCCCAGCATTTT
CASSPVNSPQHF
>TRBD2|TRBV11-2|NA|TRBJ2-1
TGTGCCAGCAGAGGACTAGCGGGTAACTACAATGAGCAGTTCTTC
CASRGLAGNYNEQFF
>TRBD2|TRBV7-9|few|TRBJ2-1
TGTGCCAGCAGCTTCGTAAGCGGGAGGGGTCTCAATGAGCAGTTCTTC
CASSFVSGRGLNEQFF
>NA|TRBV20-1|NA|TRBJ1-1
TGCAGTGCTCCAGGGGCTTTCTTT
CSAPGAFF
>TRBD1|TRBV20-1|many|TRBJ2-5
TGCAGTGCTGTCCCCCTCCAGGGGGCCTTAAGAGAGACCCAGTACTTC
CSAVPLQGALRETQYF
>TRBD1|TRBV5-1|NA|TRBJ2-7
TGCGCCAGCAGCCAAGACAGGGACCACGAGCAGTACTTC
CASSQDRDHEQYF
>NA|TRBV11-2|few|TRBJ2-4
TGTGCCAGCAGCCGGAGTTCACTTGGAAACATTCAGTACTTC
CASSRSSLGNIQYF
>NA|TRBV29-1|NA|TRBJ1-5
TGCAGCGTTGTGGAGGCGGGAGAGCCCCAGCATTTT
CSVVEAGEPQHF
>TRBD2|TRBV14|few|TRBJ2-2
TGTGCCAGCAGCCAAAAGGGGATACTAGCGGGAGGCAATACCGGGGAGCTGTTTTTT
CASSQKGILAGGNTGELFF
>TRBD2|TRBV5-1|NA|TRBJ2-1
TGCGCCAGCAGCTTGGCCTCGTCTAGCGGATACAATGAGCAGTTCTTC
CASSLASSSGYNEQFF
>NA|TRBV9|NA|TRBJ2-7
TGTGCCAGCAGCGTAGGGCTAGCAAGAGACGAGCAGTACTTC
CASSVGLARDEQYF
>NA|TRBV12-3/TRBV12-4|many|TRBJ1-5
TGTGCCAGCAGTCGGACAGAAGGGAGCAATCAGCCCCAGCATTTT
CASSRTEGSNQPQHF
>NA|TRBV6-5|few|TRBJ2-3
TGTGCCAGCAGTTACGTCCTGGCCCCCGCAGATACGCAGTATTTT
CASSYVLAPADTQYF
>NA|TRBV7-9|NA|TRBJ2-3
TGTGCCAGCAGCAAAAAAGGGACTTACACAGATACGCAGTATTTT
CASSKKGTYTDTQYF
>NA|TRBV20-1|NA|TRBJ2-1
TGCAGTGCCCCTCGGGGGATGAGAGGAAATGAGCAGTTCTTC
CSAPRGMRGNEQFF
>TRBD2|TRBV4-1|NA|TRBJ2-2
TGCGCCAGCAGCCAGGGAGCGGGATTCACGACCGGGGAGCTGTTTTTT
CASSQGAGFTTGELFF
>NA|TRBV2|many|TRBJ2-2
TGTGCCAACCAGAAGGAGTACACCGGGGAGCTGTTTTTT
CANQKEYTGELFF
>NA|TRBV20-1|NA|TRBJ2-7
TGCAGTGCTACAGATTATCTGGGGGTCTACGAGCAGTACTTC
CSATDYLGVYEQYF
>NA|TRBV30|NA|TRBJ2-7
TGTGCCTGGAGCCACCCTAGTCACCCCTACGAGCAGTACTTC
CAWSHPSHPYEQYF
>NA|TRBV12-3/TRBV12-4|few|TRBJ1-1
TGTGCCAGCAGGAAACAGGAATCCCTTGAAGCTTTCTTT
CASRKQESLEAFF
>NA|TRBV11-2|NA|TRBJ2-1
TGTGCCAGCAGCTTAGTGGTCGGAGGCTCCTACAATGAGCAGTTCTTC
CASSLVVGGSYNEQFF
>NA|TRBV4-1|few|TRBJ2-4
TGCGCCAGCAGCCAGACAGGAGAACTAGCCAAAAACATTCAGTACTTC
CASSQTGELAKNIQYF
>NA|TRBV20-1|few|TRBJ1-2
TGCAGTGCTAGGTCGGTAGTGGATGGCTACACCTTC
CSARSVVDGYTF